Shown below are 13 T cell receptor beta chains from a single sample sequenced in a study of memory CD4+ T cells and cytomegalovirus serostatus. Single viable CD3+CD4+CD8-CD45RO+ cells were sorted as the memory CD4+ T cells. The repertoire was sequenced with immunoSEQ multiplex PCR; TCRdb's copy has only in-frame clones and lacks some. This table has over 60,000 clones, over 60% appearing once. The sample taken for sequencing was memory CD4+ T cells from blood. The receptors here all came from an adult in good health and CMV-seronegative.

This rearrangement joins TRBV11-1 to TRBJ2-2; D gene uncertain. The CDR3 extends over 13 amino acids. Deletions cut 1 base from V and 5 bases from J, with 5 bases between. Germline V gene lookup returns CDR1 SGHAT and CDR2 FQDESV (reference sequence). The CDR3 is CASSLDFTGELFF. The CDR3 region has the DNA TGTGCCAGCAGCTTAGACTTTACCGGGGAGCTGTTTTTT. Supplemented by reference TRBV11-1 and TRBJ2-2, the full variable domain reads EAEVAQSPRYKITEKSQAVAFWCDPISGHATLYWYRQILGQGPELLVQFQDESVVDDSQLPKDRFSAERLKGVDSTLKIQPAELGDSAMYLCASSLDFTGELFFGEGSRLTVL.

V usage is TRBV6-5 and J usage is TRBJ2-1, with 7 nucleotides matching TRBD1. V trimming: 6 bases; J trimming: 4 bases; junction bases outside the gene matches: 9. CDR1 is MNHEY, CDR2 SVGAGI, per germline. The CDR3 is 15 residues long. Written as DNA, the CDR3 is TGTGCCAGCAGATTCCGGGACAGAACATACAATGAGCAGTTCTTC. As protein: CASRFRDRTYNEQFF.

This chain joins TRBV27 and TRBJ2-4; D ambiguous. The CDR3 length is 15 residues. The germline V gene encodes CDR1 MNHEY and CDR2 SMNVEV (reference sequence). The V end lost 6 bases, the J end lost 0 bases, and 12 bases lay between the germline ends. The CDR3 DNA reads TGTGCCAGCAGCCAAATAGGGATAGCCAAAAACATTCAGTACTTC. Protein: CASSQIGIAKNIQYF.

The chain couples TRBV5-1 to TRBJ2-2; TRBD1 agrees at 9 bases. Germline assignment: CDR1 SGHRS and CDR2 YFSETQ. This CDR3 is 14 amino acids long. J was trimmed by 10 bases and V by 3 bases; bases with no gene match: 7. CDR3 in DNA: TGCGCCAGCAGCTGGGGACAGGGATCCGAGGAGCTGTTTTTT. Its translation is CASSWGQGSEELFF.

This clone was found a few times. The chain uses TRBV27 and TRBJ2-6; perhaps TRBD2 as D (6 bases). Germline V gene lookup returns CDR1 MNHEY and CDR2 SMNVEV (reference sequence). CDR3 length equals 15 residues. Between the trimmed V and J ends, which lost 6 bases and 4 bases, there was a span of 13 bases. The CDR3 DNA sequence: TGTGCCAGCAGAATGGGGGGATCCGGGGCCAACGTCCTGACTTTC. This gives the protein CASRMGGSGANVLTF.

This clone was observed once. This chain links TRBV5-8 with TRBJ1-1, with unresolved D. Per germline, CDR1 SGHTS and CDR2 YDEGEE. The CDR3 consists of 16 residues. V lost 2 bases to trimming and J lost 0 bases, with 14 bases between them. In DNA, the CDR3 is TGTGCCAGCAGCTTATGGACTGGTCCGGTGAACACTGAAGCTTTCTTT. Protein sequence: CASSLWTGPVNTEAFF.

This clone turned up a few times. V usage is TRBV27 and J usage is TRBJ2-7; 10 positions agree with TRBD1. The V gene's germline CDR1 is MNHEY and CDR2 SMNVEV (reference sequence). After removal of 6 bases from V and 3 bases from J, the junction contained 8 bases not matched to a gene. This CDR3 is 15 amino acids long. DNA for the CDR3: TGTGCCAGCAGGCGCGAGACAGGGGGCTTCTACGAGCAGTACTTC. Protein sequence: CASRRETGGFYEQYF.

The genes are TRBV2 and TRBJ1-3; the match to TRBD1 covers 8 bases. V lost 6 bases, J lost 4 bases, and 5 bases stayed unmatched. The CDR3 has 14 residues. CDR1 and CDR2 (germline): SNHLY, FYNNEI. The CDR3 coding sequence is TGTGCCAGCAGGGGGACAGGCTGGGGAAACACCATATATTTT. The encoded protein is CASRGTGWGNTIYF.

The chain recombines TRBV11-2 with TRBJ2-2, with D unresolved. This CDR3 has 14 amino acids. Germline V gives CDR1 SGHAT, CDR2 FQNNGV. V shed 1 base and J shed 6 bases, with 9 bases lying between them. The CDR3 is CASSLVHGAGELFF. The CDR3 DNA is TGTGCCAGCAGCTTAGTTCACGGCGCCGGGGAGCTGTTTTTT.

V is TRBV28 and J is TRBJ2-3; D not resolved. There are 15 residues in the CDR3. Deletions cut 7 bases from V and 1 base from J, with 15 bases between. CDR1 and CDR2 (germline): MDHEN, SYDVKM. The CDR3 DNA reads TGTGCCAGCACCAGAACCAACTACGGCACAGATACGCAGTATTTT. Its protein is CASTRTNYGTDTQYF.

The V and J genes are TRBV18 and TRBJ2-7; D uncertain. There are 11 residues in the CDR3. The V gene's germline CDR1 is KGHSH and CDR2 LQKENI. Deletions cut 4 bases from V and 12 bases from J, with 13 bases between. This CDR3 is CASSLEHSRYF. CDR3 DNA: TGTGCCAGCTCACTAGAGCACAGTCGGTACTTC.

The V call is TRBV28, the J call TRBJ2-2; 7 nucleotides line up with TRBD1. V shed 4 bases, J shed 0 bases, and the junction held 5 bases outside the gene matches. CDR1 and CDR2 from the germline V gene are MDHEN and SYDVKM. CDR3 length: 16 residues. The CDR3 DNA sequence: TGTGCCAGCAGTTCACCCGGGACAGCGAACACCGGGGAGCTGTTTTTT. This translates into CASSSPGTANTGELFF.

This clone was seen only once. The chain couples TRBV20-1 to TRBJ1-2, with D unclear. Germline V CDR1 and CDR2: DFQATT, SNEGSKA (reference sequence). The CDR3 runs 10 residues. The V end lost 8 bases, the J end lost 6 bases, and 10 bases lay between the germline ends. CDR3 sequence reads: CSTVWDGYTF. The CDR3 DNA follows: TGCAGTACCGTTTGGGATGGCTACACCTTC.